Listed here are 27 T cell receptor beta chains from one sample, sequenced in a study of patients and donors after allogeneic stem cell transplantation. TCRdb recomputed calls from the RT-PCR reads with MiXCR, one row per CDR3 protein. In the table there are around 160,000 distinct CDR3 sequences, approximately 28% of which are singletons. What was sequenced was blood, either unsorted or a sorted T cell fraction (not recorded which). The receptor source for this set is a human donor who was either an allogeneic HSCT recipient or a stem cell or donor lymphocyte infusion donor (not recorded which). It is not recorded whose cells these are; they may come from a transplant donor.

The gene calls are TRBV5-1 and TRBJ2-3, with D uncertain. The germline V gene encodes CDR1 SGHRS and CDR2 YFSETQ. The CDR3 loop spans 15 amino acids. V dropped 3 bases and J dropped 1 base, with 12 bases sitting between them. CDR3 region: CASSSDPAGTDTQYF. The CDR3 coding sequence is TGCGCCAGCAGCTCTGATCCGGCGGGCACAGATACGCAGTATTTT.

This clonotype was seen a few times. This CDR3 is CASKESGSYTGELFF. CDR3 coding DNA: TGTGCCAGCAAGGAGAGCGGGAGCTACACCGGGGAGCTGTTTTTT. The rearrangement links TRBV6-2 or TRBV6-3 to TRBJ2-2; 8 bases match TRBD2. Losses at the gene ends were 7 bases for V and 3 bases for J; bases not matched to a gene: 7. Germline CDR1 MNHEY, CDR2 SVGEGT. There are 15 residues in the CDR3.

This clonotype has more than one count but fewer than ten. Its ends do not fully match the called genes, so a read error is possible. V gene TRBV25-1 combines with J gene TRBJ1-2; 7 bases are a match to TRBD1. There are 12 residues in the CDR3. Germline CDR1 is MGHDK and CDR2 is SYGVNS. The DNA of the CDR3 is TGTGCCAGCAAAGAGGGGGCGCTTGGCTACACTTTC. Translation gives CASKEGALGYTF.

The chain recombines TRBV29-1 with TRBJ2-7; TRBD1 matches 8 bases. Germline loops: CDR1 SQVTM, CDR2 ANQGSEA. This CDR3 is built from 12 residues. CDR3 coding DNA: TGCGCTGGGACAGGCGATTCCTACGAGCAGTACTTC. Protein product: CAGTGDSYEQYF.

This clonotype was observed a single time. V is TRBV4-3 and J is TRBJ2-1; possible D gene TRBD1, 6 bases. V was cut by 0 bases and J by 6 bases, with 12 bases left in between. The CDR3 consists of 15 residues. From germline, CDR1 is LGHNA and CDR2 YSLEER. The chain's CDR3 is CASSQDQGIGNEQFF. The CDR3 nucleotides are TGCGCCAGCAGCCAAGATCAGGGGATAGGCAATGAGCAGTTCTTC.

This rearrangement joins TRBV4-2 to TRBJ2-1, with TRBD1 matching over 10 bases. The CDR3 runs to 16 residues. Germline V gene sequence: CDR1 LGHNA, CDR2 YNFKEQ. The V and J ends lost 2 bases and 4 bases, in that order; junction bases with no gene match: 5. The CDR3 region is CASSQMTGGAYNEQFF. CDR3 DNA: TGTGCCAGCAGCCAAATGACAGGGGGCGCTTACAATGAGCAGTTCTTC.

This clonotype appeared a few times. This sequence joins TRBV9 and TRBJ2-3; TRBD2 agrees at 8 bases. The V and J ends lost 4 bases and 6 bases, in that order; junction bases with no gene match: 7. This CDR3 contains 14 residues. Germline lookup yields CDR1 SGDLS and CDR2 YYNGEE. CDR3 protein: CASSLSGSEDTQYF. CDR3 sequence (DNA): TGTGCCAGCAGCCTGAGCGGGAGCGAGGATACGCAGTATTTT.

This clonotype was seen just once. The genes are TRBV6-6 and TRBJ2-7; D is uncertain. CDR1 MNHNY and CDR2 SVGAGI come from the germline V gene (reference sequence). The length of the CDR3 is 17 residues. V gave up 2 bases and J gave up 5 bases, with 22 bases separating them. CDR3 sequence (DNA): TGTGCCAGCAGTTACCCCCCTCAGGACGGTATGAACAACGAGCAGTACTTC. It is translated as CASSYPPQDGMNNEQYF.

The V call is TRBV20-1, the J call TRBJ2-7; no definite D call. The CDR3 has 14 amino acids. CDR1 and CDR2 from the germline V gene are DFQATT and SNEGSKA (reference sequence). Trimming took off 2 bases at V and 3 bases at J, with 14 bases between the two ends. CDR3 DNA sequence: TGCAGTGCTAGACCTCTTACCGGGTTCTACGAGCAGTACTTC. Its protein is CSARPLTGFYEQYF.

The V and J genes are TRBV7-2 and TRBJ2-1; D is unclear. The CDR3 runs to 16 residues. The ends were cut back, 5 bases at V and 4 bases at J, with 18 bases in the middle. Germline V gene lookup returns CDR1 SGHTA and CDR2 FQGNSA. The DNA for the CDR3 is TGTGCCAGCAGCCCCCCTGGTGCGCCATTTTACAATGAGCAGTTCTTC. It yields the protein CASSPPGAPFYNEQFF.

This clonotype appeared many times. V is TRBV4-3 and J is TRBJ1-6, with 7 bases fitting TRBD1. Germline V lookup: CDR1 LGHNA, CDR2 YSLEER. Trimming removed 4 bases from V and 8 bases from J; junction bases left unmatched: 17. This CDR3 spans 18 amino acids. The chain's CDR3 is CASSRRLQGGVTDSPLHF. The CDR3 bases are TGCGCCAGCAGCCGAAGATTGCAGGGGGGCGTGACGGATTCACCCCTCCACTTT.

This clonotype showed up just a few times. The chain joins TRBV28 to TRBJ2-3; D is unclear. V was cut by 6 bases and J by 0 bases, with 7 bases left in between. There are 13 residues in the CDR3. The germline CDR1 and CDR2 sequences are MDHEN and SYDVKM. The CDR3 region is CASSPHSTDTQYF. Written as DNA, the CDR3 is TGTGCCAGCAGCCCCCATAGCACAGATACGCAGTATTTT.

The chain links TRBV6-4 to TRBJ1-1, with no clear D. Trimming stripped 4 bases from V and 8 bases from J, with 2 bases between. This CDR3 has 9 residues. CDR1 and CDR2 from the germline V gene are MRHNA and SNTAGT. The CDR3 nucleotides are TGTGCCAGCAGTGGCGAAGCTTTCTTT. This codes for CASSGEAFF.

This clonotype was observed a few times. CDR3 sequence (DNA): TGCGCCAGCATGGAGACAGGGGGCGGCACCGGGGAGCTGTTTTTT. Translation gives CASMETGGGTGELFF. The V call is TRBV5-1, the J call TRBJ2-2, with 10 bases fitting TRBD1. The J segment lost 4 bases and the V segment lost 6 bases, leaving 6 bases of the junction unmatched. The CDR3 runs 15 residues. Per the germline V gene, CDR1 is SGHRS and CDR2 is YFSETQ.

The V gene is TRBV4-3, the J gene TRBJ1-3; D remains unclear. This CDR3 spans 16 amino acids. Germline lookup yields CDR1 LGHNA and CDR2 YSLEER. V was cut by 0 bases and J by 0 bases, with 9 bases left in between. The CDR3 nucleotides read TGCGCCAGCAGCCAAGATTCAGGATACTCTGGAAACACCATATATTTT. Its translation: CASSQDSGYSGNTIYF.

This clonotype was picked up a small number of times. This chain connects TRBV6-5 to TRBJ1-5; D unresolved. CDR3 length: 15 amino acids. The germline V gene encodes CDR1 MNHEY and CDR2 SVGAGI. Between the trimmed V and J ends, which lost 0 bases and 4 bases, there was a span of 10 bases. Here the CDR3 DNA reads TGTGCCAGCAGTTACTCGAGCAGGTTTAATCAGCCCCAGCATTTT. Translation: CASSYSSRFNQPQHF.

This clonotype was detected only a few times. V usage is TRBV4-2 and J usage is TRBJ2-1, with TRBD2 identical over 12 bases. Germline V gives CDR1 LGHNA, CDR2 YNFKEQ. The CDR3 totals 17 residues. Germline trimming cut 1 base from V and 1 base from J; bases unmatched to any gene: 2. Here the CDR3 DNA reads TGTGCCAGCAGCCAAGGACTAGCGGGAGTTTCCTACAATGAGCAGTTCTTC. Translated, it gives CASSQGLAGVSYNEQFF.

This clonotype appeared many times. The chain carries TRBV5-1 and TRBJ1-2; no definite D call. Trimming removed 1 base at V and 6 bases at J, with 7 bases between. This CDR3 contains 12 residues. Germline-derived CDR1 and CDR2 are SGHRS and YFSETQ. This CDR3 reads CASSLKQDGYTF. In DNA form, the CDR3 reads TGCGCCAGCAGCTTGAAGCAGGATGGCTACACCTTC. Variable domain in full (rest from reference TRBV5-1 and TRBJ1-2): KAGVTQTPRYLIKTRGQQVTLSCSPISGHRSVSWYQQTPGQGLQFLFEYFSETQRNKGNFPGRFSGRQFSNSRSEMNVSTLELGDSALYLCASSLKQDGYTFGSGTRLTVV.

This clonotype was found a few times. CDR3 nucleotides: TGCGCCAGCAGCACCTACGCAGCCCTCGCCGAAGAGACCCAGTACTTC. It encodes CASSTYAALAEETQYF. The rearrangement links TRBV5-1 to TRBJ2-5; D not certain. Germline V lookup: CDR1 SGHRS, CDR2 YFSETQ. CDR3 size: 16 residues. Trimming took 4 bases from V and 3 from J, leaving 19 bases between them.

This clonotype was detected only a few times. This chain links TRBV24-1 with TRBJ1-5; a weak D match, TRBD1 (5 bases). Germline CDR1 reads KGHDR; CDR2 reads SFDVKD. The CDR3 loop spans 13 amino acids. V lost 3 bases to trimming and J lost 6 bases, with 8 bases between them. This chain's CDR3 is CATSDRGGQPQHF. CDR3 sequence (DNA): TGTGCCACCAGTGATCGCGGGGGTCAGCCCCAGCATTTT.

This clonotype was counted only a few times. This chain joins TRBV20-1 and TRBJ1-5, with D uncertain. The CDR3 is 14 amino acids. The ends were cut back, 5 bases at V and 2 bases at J, with 13 bases in the middle. Germline CDR1 DFQATT, CDR2 SNEGSKA (reference sequence). CDR3 sequence: CSAARGRGNQPQHF. CDR3 nucleotides: TGCAGTGCTGCCCGGGGTCGGGGCAATCAGCCCCAGCATTTT.

The chain recombines TRBV4-1 with TRBJ2-7; the D is unclear. The germline V and J ends were trimmed by 1 base and 3 bases, with 10 bases remaining between them. The CDR3 spans 14 residues. The germline CDR1 and CDR2 sequences are MGHRA and YSYEKL. The CDR3 coding sequence is TGCGCCAGCAGCCAAGGGCAGCCCGGCTACGAGCAGTACTTC. It yields the protein CASSQGQPGYEQYF.

This chain uses TRBV3-1 with TRBJ2-3; 11 bases are shared with TRBD2. The germline CDR1 and CDR2 sequences are LGHDT and YNNKEL (reference sequence). V was clipped by 4 bases and J by 6 bases; unmatched bases: 6. CDR3 length: 15 amino acids. CDR3 loop: CASSPLAGVMDTQYF. DNA of the CDR3: TGTGCCAGCAGCCCACTAGCGGGGGTTATGGATACGCAGTATTTT.

In its sample, this clonotype was seen many times. The chain employs TRBV7-2 and TRBJ1-5, with unresolved D. The length of the CDR3 is 14 residues. Germline V CDR1 and CDR2: SGHTA, FQGNSA. V was shortened by 5 bases and J by 4 bases, with 12 bases between the two germline ends. The CDR3 nucleotides read TGTGCCAGCAGCCCCCGGCAGGTGAATCAGCCCCAGCATTTT. This encodes CASSPRQVNQPQHF.

This clonotype was picked up a small number of times. The rearrangement links TRBV5-5 to TRBJ1-5, with D perhaps matching TRBD1 (5 bases). Germline V gene lookup returns CDR1 SGHKS and CDR2 YYEKEE (reference sequence). The CDR3 sequence is 13 residues long. Trimming stripped 2 bases from V and 2 bases from J, with 5 bases between. This CDR3 reads CASSFRGNQPQHF. CDR3 nucleotides: TGTGCCAGCAGCTTCAGGGGCAATCAGCCCCAGCATTTT.

This clonotype was counted ten times or more. This chain links TRBV7-9 with TRBJ1-2, with 7 nucleotides matching TRBD1. The V gene end was trimmed by 4 bases and the J gene end by 2 bases; junction bases not matched to a gene: 10. The CDR3 totals 16 residues. Germline lookup yields CDR1 SEHNR and CDR2 FQNEAQ (reference sequence). The CDR3 coding sequence is TGTGCCAGCAGCTCTCCCCGGAGGGGGCAAAACTATGGCTACACCTTC. The encoded protein is CASSSPRRGQNYGYTF.

The chain has TRBV12-3 or TRBV12-4 and TRBJ2-7; 7 nucleotides align to TRBD2. The J segment lost 3 bases and the V segment lost 6 bases, leaving 8 bases of the junction unmatched. The CDR3 covers 14 residues. In DNA, the CDR3 is TGTGCCAGCAGCTGGGGAGGGATTGACTACGAGCAGTACTTC. It yields the protein CASSWGGIDYEQYF.